The 21 T cell receptor beta chains given below trace back to one sample, sequenced in a study of T cell repertoires in cytomegalovirus infection. Their antigens are not known. Using its own MiXCR run on the reads, TCRdb lists one record per CDR3 protein. The sample includes 45,000 to 65,000 distinct CDR3 sequences, roughly 21% of them seen just once. Sample: CD8+ T cells from cultured PBMCs, taken from culture after CMV antigen stimulation. These receptors all stem from a human donor in good health (CMV status not recorded). Some clones in this sample may be carry-over from other donors' samples.

This clonotype has a handful of counts. The V gene is TRBV4-3, the J gene TRBJ2-3, with 7 bases fitting TRBD1. CDR1 and CDR2 from the germline V gene are LGHNA and YSLEER. The CDR3 length is 15 residues. V trimming: 0 bases; J trimming: 1 base; junction bases outside the gene matches: 1. CDR3 region: CASSQDTGGTDTQYF. The CDR3 DNA reads as TGCGCCAGCAGCCAAGATACAGGGGGCACAGATACGCAGTATTTT.

Comment on this clonotype: A much bigger clone sits one base away, suggesting this may be a read error. J is TRBJ1-1 and V is TRBV11-2; 8 nucleotides align to TRBD1. The CDR3 runs to 14 residues. Germline values: CDR1 SGHAT, CDR2 FQNNGV. Trimming at V came to 1 base and at J to 4 bases, leaving 2 bases not matched to a gene. Here the CDR3 DNA reads TGTGCCAGCAGCTTAGGACAGGGGACCACTGAAGCTTTCTTT. Its translation: CASSLGQGTTEAFF.

The rearrangement links TRBV11-2 to TRBJ1-5; D possibly corresponds to TRBD1 (6 bases). CDR3 size: 13 residues. The V end was cut by 5 bases, the J end by 6 bases, with 11 bases between. The germline gives CDR1 SGHAT, CDR2 FQNNGV. The CDR3 DNA sequence: TGTGCCAGCAGCGTTAGGGGGGGTCAGCCCCAGCATTTT. It specifies CASSVRGGQPQHF.

The CDR3 nucleotides are TGTGCCAGCAGCTTAGCAGGCGCCACTGAAGCTTTCTTT. It yields the protein CASSLAGATEAFF. V is TRBV7-2 and J is TRBJ1-1, with D uncertain. V was pared by 0 bases and J by 4 bases, with 6 bases between. The V gene's germline CDR1 is SGHTA and CDR2 FQGNSA. This CDR3 comprises 13 residues.

This chain connects TRBV6-2 or TRBV6-3 to TRBJ1-5, with D possibly TRBD1 on 6 matching bases. V was trimmed by 4 bases and J by 9 bases, leaving 16 bases between them. There are 14 residues in the CDR3. The germline V gene encodes CDR1 MNHEY and CDR2 SVGEGT. The CDR3 loop reads CASSLGGAQWPQHF. The CDR3 DNA reads as TGTGCCAGCAGTTTGGGGGGGGCGCAGTGGCCCCAGCATTTT.

The CDR3 loop is CASSSIKQETQYF. The DNA of the CDR3 is TGTGCCAGCAGCTCAATAAAACAAGAGACCCAGTACTTC. This chain joins TRBV7-8 and TRBJ2-5; D is ambiguous. Germline V gives CDR1 SGHVS, CDR2 FQNEAQ. This CDR3 has 13 amino acids. Trimming cost V 4 bases and J 2 bases, with 8 bases left between them. Full variable domain (missing parts from reference TRBV7-8 and TRBJ2-5): GAGVSQSPRYKVAKRGQDVALRCDPISGHVSLFWYQQALGQGPEFLTYFQNEAQLDKSGLPSDRFFAERPEGSVSTLKIQRTQQEDSAVYLCASSSIKQETQYFGPGTRLLVL.

The rearrangement links TRBV7-2 to TRBJ2-1; D may be TRBD1 (6 bases). V lost 5 bases and J 4 bases, leaving 9 bases between the germline ends. The CDR3 has 13 residues. Germline V gives CDR1 SGHTA, CDR2 FQGNSA. CDR3 sequence: CASSRDNYNEQFF. DNA of the CDR3: TGTGCCAGCAGCAGGGACAATTACAATGAGCAGTTCTTC. Looking up the rest from reference TRBV7-2 and TRBJ2-1 gives the full variable domain: GAGVSQSPSNKVTEKGKDVELRCDPISGHTALYWYRQSLGQGLEFLIYFQGNSAPDKSGLPSDRFSAERTGGSVSTLTIQRTQQEDSAVYLCASSRDNYNEQFFGPGTRLTVL.

Only a few counts were recorded for this clonotype. The rearrangement links TRBV11-2 to TRBJ2-7; either TRBD1 or TRBD2 may fit D (6 bases each). Germline CDR1 reads SGHAT; CDR2 reads FQNNGV. V lost 0 bases and J 1 base, leaving 25 bases between the germline ends. The CDR3 is made up of 20 amino acids. The CDR3 region is CASSLDQGHHRGIGSYEQYF. The CDR3 DNA follows: TGTGCCAGCAGCTTAGATCAGGGACACCATCGGGGGATCGGTTCCTACGAGCAGTACTTC.

The rearrangement links TRBV4-1 to TRBJ2-7; D is perhaps TRBD1 (6 bases). The V end lost 3 bases, the J end lost 3 bases, and 15 bases lay between the germline ends. There are 15 residues in the CDR3. The germline V gene has CDR1 MGHRA and CDR2 YSYEKL. The CDR3 DNA reads as TGCGCCAGCAGCCATTCCCAGAGGGGGATCTACGAGCAGTACTTC. This codes for CASSHSQRGIYEQYF.

V usage is TRBV5-5 and J usage is TRBJ2-5; D gene uncertain. Trimming pared 4 bases from V and 2 bases from J, leaving 9 bases between. Per germline, CDR1 SGHKS and CDR2 YYEKEE (reference sequence). This CDR3 region has 13 residues. CDR3 loop: CASSPDGQETQYF. The CDR3 DNA follows: TGTGCCAGCAGCCCGGACGGACAAGAGACCCAGTACTTC.

The table lists this clonotype with a few counts. The gene calls are TRBV14 and TRBJ1-1; TRBD1 aligns across 10 bases. The germline CDR1 and CDR2 sequences are SGHDN and FVKESK. With 0 bases clipped from V and 8 bases from J, the junction kept 6 bases outside the gene matches. The CDR3 has 15 amino acids. CDR3 protein: CASSQDWDRGGEAFF. CDR3 bases: TGTGCCAGCAGCCAAGATTGGGACAGGGGTGGGGAAGCTTTCTTT.

The chain joins TRBV7-6 to TRBJ1-5; the D is unclear. CDR3 length equals 13 residues. Trimming removed 4 bases at V and 8 bases at J, with 12 bases between. Germline CDR1 SGHVS, CDR2 FNYEAQ. CDR3 protein: CASSWVGTEPQHF. The CDR3 DNA reads as TGTGCCAGCAGCTGGGTGGGAACGGAGCCCCAGCATTTT.

This clonotype has more than one count but fewer than ten. The chain recombines TRBV7-9 with TRBJ2-5; 12 bases line up with TRBD2. Germline-derived CDR1 and CDR2 are SEHNR and FQNEAQ (reference sequence). This CDR3 comprises 15 residues. V dropped 5 bases and J dropped 3; count of bases not matched to a gene: 4. CDR3 coding DNA: TGTGCCAGCAGCACCAGACTAGCGGGGGAAGAGACCCAGTACTTC. It yields the protein CASSTRLAGEETQYF.

This clonotype came up a few times. This chain uses TRBV28 with TRBJ1-5; no firm D call. Germline V gene sequence: CDR1 MDHEN, CDR2 SYDVKM. The CDR3 has 15 residues. V lost 6 bases and J 2 bases, leaving 14 bases between the germline ends. CDR3 sequence: CASSLTLGGNQPQHF. DNA of the CDR3: TGTGCCAGCAGCCTGACTCTTGGGGGCAATCAGCCCCAGCATTTT.

V and J are TRBV11-2 and TRBJ2-1; TRBD1 agrees at 10 bases. CDR3 length: 14 amino acids. Germline assignment: CDR1 SGHAT and CDR2 FQNNGV. Losses at the gene ends were 8 bases for V and 7 bases for J; bases not matched to a gene: 8. The CDR3: CASFGGTGENEQFF. CDR3 DNA sequence: TGTGCCAGCTTTGGGGGGACAGGGGAGAATGAGCAGTTCTTC.

This clonotype showed up many times. The chain employs TRBV11-1 and TRBJ1-1; 8 nucleotides match TRBD1. This CDR3 has 15 amino acids. CDR1 and CDR2 (germline): SGHAT, FQDESV (reference sequence). The V and J ends lost 5 bases and 5 bases, in that order; junction bases with no gene match: 10. The CDR3 loop is CASSPPTGAQTEAFF. In DNA form, the CDR3 reads TGTGCCAGCAGCCCCCCGACAGGGGCTCAGACTGAAGCTTTCTTT.

There are a few counts of this clonotype. This rearrangement joins TRBV25-1 to TRBJ2-2; 7 bases line up with TRBD2. The CDR3 contains 17 residues. The germline V gene encodes CDR1 MGHDK and CDR2 SYGVNS. V shed 1 base and J 1 base; nucleotides not matched to a gene: 6. This CDR3 is CASSELDLAVNTGELFF. In DNA form, the CDR3 reads TGTGCCAGCAGTGAATTGGACCTAGCGGTGAACACCGGGGAGCTGTTTTTT. Combining the CDR3 with reference TRBV25-1 and TRBJ2-2 gives the whole variable domain EADIYQTPRYLVIGTGKKITLECSQTMGHDKMYWYQQDPGMELHLIHYSYGVNSTEKGDLSSESTVSRIRTEHFPLTLESARPSHTSQYLCASSELDLAVNTGELFFGEGSRLTVL.

This clonotype was seen only a few times. CDR3 sequence reads: CASSQNRGPQETQYF. The DNA for the CDR3 is TGCGCCAGCAGCCAGAACAGGGGACCTCAAGAGACCCAGTACTTC. The genes are TRBV4-1 and TRBJ2-5, with TRBD1 identical over 7 bases. The CDR3 contains 15 residues. Per germline, CDR1 MGHRA and CDR2 YSYEKL. Germline trimming cut 3 bases from V and 2 bases from J; bases unmatched to any gene: 6.

This clonotype was seen a handful of times. The V and J genes are TRBV7-8 and TRBJ2-5; D uncertain. Germline V gene lookup returns CDR1 SGHVS and CDR2 FQNEAQ. The CDR3 extends over 14 amino acids. V gave up 2 bases and J gave up 2 bases, with 9 bases separating them. In nucleotides, the CDR3 is TGTGCCAGCAGCTTAAGCACACCTCAAGAGACCCAGTACTTC. Translated: CASSLSTPQETQYF.

V usage is TRBV6-5 and J usage is TRBJ2-1; TRBD1 matches at 7 bases. This CDR3 is 15 amino acids long. With V trimmed by 5 bases and J by 1 base, 5 bases remained unmatched. The germline V gene encodes CDR1 MNHEY and CDR2 SVGAGI. In DNA form, the CDR3 reads TGTGCCAGCAGTCAAAGACAGGGATCCTACAATGAGCAGTTCTTC. Protein: CASSQRQGSYNEQFF.

The chain joins TRBV7-2 to TRBJ1-1; D uncertain. The CDR3 spans 13 residues. The germline CDR1 and CDR2 sequences are SGHTA and FQGNSA. The germline V and J ends were trimmed by 10 bases and 1 base, with 13 bases remaining between them. CDR3: CAKDGVTNTEAFF. As DNA, the CDR3 is TGTGCCAAAGACGGCGTCACGAACACTGAAGCTTTCTTT.